The 30 T cell receptor beta chains below were found in one sample sequenced in a study of shared clonotypes between healthy human individuals. CD45RO-negative CD8 cells positively selected for CCR7 made up the naive population, which excluded terminally differentiated effector memory CD45RA+ cells. Assay: immunoSEQ multiplex PCR; the TCRdb copy retains only in-frame clones and omits some. Among under 2,000,000 clones listed, about 94% were seen once. The specimen sequenced was naive CD8+ T cells sorted from blood. These receptors were taken from a man between 18 and 35 years old in good health.

V and J are TRBV4-1 and TRBJ2-7, with D unresolved. Germline V gene sequence: CDR1 MGHRA, CDR2 YSYEKL. This CDR3 contains 14 residues. V dropped 4 bases and J dropped 3 bases, with 13 bases sitting between them. CDR3 region: CASSPSAVVYEQYF. As DNA, the CDR3 is TGCGCCAGCAGCCCCTCGGCAGTCGTCTACGAGCAGTACTTC.

The chain is built from TRBV7-9 and TRBJ2-1; 7 bases line up with TRBD2. The CDR3 sequence is 15 residues long. Losses at the gene ends were 3 bases for V and 5 bases for J; bases not matched to a gene: 7. Germline CDR1 and CDR2: SEHNR and FQNEAQ (reference sequence). As DNA, the CDR3 is TGTGCCAGCAGCTTCAGCGGGAATCCTGACAATGAGCAGTTCTTC. It specifies CASSFSGNPDNEQFF.

As for this clone: This CDR3 is also generated by other DNA sequences in the sample. The gene calls are TRBV5-1 and TRBJ2-7; D unclear. This CDR3 region has 14 residues. V was clipped by 0 bases and J by 3 bases, with 10 bases between them. The germline CDR1 and CDR2 sequences are SGHRS and YFSETQ. The CDR3 region has the DNA TGCGCCAGCAGCTTGGAGGGAAGTAGCTACGAGCAGTACTTC. Translation gives CASSLEGSSYEQYF.

This chain connects TRBV12-5 to TRBJ2-3; 8 bases align to TRBD2. This CDR3 spans 15 amino acids. The germline gives CDR1 LGHNT, CDR2 FRNRAP. After removal of 0 bases from V and 4 bases from J, the junction contained 3 bases not matched to a gene. Here the CDR3 DNA reads TGTGCTAGTGGTTTGGTAGTCGGGGGGGCAGATACGCAGTATTTT. Protein product: CASGLVVGGADTQYF.

This clone occurred once. The V call is TRBV11-2, the J call TRBJ2-1; 13 nucleotides align to TRBD2. Germline V lookup: CDR1 SGHAT, CDR2 FQNNGV. The trim removed 4 bases at V and 8 bases at J, leaving 5 bases unmatched. This CDR3 is 15 amino acids long. The CDR3 coding sequence is TGTGCCAGCAGCTCACTAGCGGGGGGGCCCCATGAGCAGTTCTTC. Translated: CASSSLAGGPHEQFF.

The J gene is TRBJ1-5, the V gene TRBV5-5, with no clear D. Trimming shortened V by 1 base and J by 0 bases, and 5 bases separated the two germline ends. CDR1 and CDR2 from the germline V gene are SGHKS and YYEKEE (reference sequence). This CDR3 has 14 residues. The CDR3 nucleotides are TGTGCCAGCAGCTTGTGGGCTAGCAATCAGCCCCAGCATTTT. Translation: CASSLWASNQPQHF.

This sequence joins TRBV7-9 and TRBJ2-5, with 7 bases fitting TRBD2. The CDR3 totals 12 residues. Germline CDR1 is SEHNR and CDR2 is FQNEAQ (reference sequence). J gave up 0 bases and V 10 bases, and 2 bases lay outside the gene matches. The DNA for the CDR3 is TGTGCCACGGCGGGGGACCAAGAGACCCAGTACTTC. Translated: CATAGDQETQYF.

CDR3: CASSPFLGGEKSETQYF. CDR3 bases: TGTGCCAGCTCGCCTTTCCTTGGGGGGGAGAAGTCAGAGACCCAGTACTTC. The chain employs TRBV18 and TRBJ2-5, with 7 positions matching TRBD2. The V and J ends lost 6 bases and 4 bases, in that order; junction bases with no gene match: 17. The CDR3 spans 17 residues. Germline V CDR1 and CDR2: KGHSH, LQKENI.

V gene TRBV4-2 combines with J gene TRBJ2-7, with a tentative D call TRBD2 (5 bases). V was clipped by 1 base and J by 2 bases, with 12 bases between them. The CDR3 length is 15 residues. The germline V gene encodes CDR1 LGHNA and CDR2 YNFKEQ. The CDR3 loop reads CASSQGIATTYEQYF. The CDR3 nucleotides are TGTGCCAGCAGCCAAGGGATAGCGACAACCTACGAGCAGTACTTC.

The rearrangement uses TRBV19 and TRBJ2-7, with 7 bases lining up with TRBD2. CDR1 LNHDA and CDR2 SQIVND come from the germline V gene (reference sequence). V was clipped by 4 bases and J by 0 bases; unmatched bases: 3. The CDR3 loop spans 14 amino acids. The CDR3 DNA follows: TGTGCCAGTAGTACGAGCGGGGACTCCTACGAGCAGTACTTC. It specifies CASSTSGDSYEQYF.

The gene calls are TRBV19 and TRBJ2-2, with 7 positions matching TRBD2. The CDR3 has 13 residues. Germline CDR1 is LNHDA and CDR2 is SQIVND (reference sequence). Trimming removed 10 bases from V and 2 bases from J; junction bases left unmatched: 4. CDR3 in amino acids: CATREKNTGELFF. CDR3 DNA: TGTGCCACGCGGGAGAAAAACACCGGGGAGCTGTTTTTT. Full variable domain (rest looked up from reference TRBV19 and TRBJ2-2): DGGITQSPKYLFRKEGQNVTLSCEQNLNHDAMYWYRQDPGQGLRLIYYSQIVNDFQKGDIAEGYSVSREKKESFPLTVTSAQKNPTAFYLCATREKNTGELFFGEGSRLTVL.

The chain links TRBV4-1 to TRBJ2-7; 9 nucleotides agree with TRBD1. CDR1 and CDR2 from the germline V gene are MGHRA and YSYEKL. This CDR3 comprises 15 residues. With V trimmed by 0 bases and J by 6 bases, 6 bases remained unmatched. Written as DNA, the CDR3 is TGCGCCAGCAGCCAAGATCAAACAGGGGGCGCCGAGCAGTACTTC. Its translation: CASSQDQTGGAEQYF.

The chain has TRBV13 and TRBJ2-1; tentative D call: TRBD2 (6 bases). Germline V gene data show CDR1 as PRHDT and CDR2 as FYEKMQ (reference sequence). This CDR3 is 17 amino acids long. V lost 5 bases, J lost 1 base, and 18 bases lay in between. CDR3 coding DNA: TGTGCCAGCAGCCCGAACACCGGGAGTTGGTCCTACAATGAGCAGTTCTTC. Residues: CASSPNTGSWSYNEQFF. Complete variable domain (other parts from reference TRBV13 and TRBJ2-1): AAGVIQSPRHLIKEKRETATLKCYPIPRHDTVYWYQQGPGQDPQFLISFYEKMQSDKGSIPDRFSAQQFSDYHSELNMSSLELGDSALYFCASSPNTGSWSYNEQFFGPGTRLTVL.

With regard to this clone: Different DNA sequences within this sample yield the same CDR3. V is TRBV5-4 and J is TRBJ2-7, with D unclear. Germline assignment: CDR1 SGHNT and CDR2 YYREEE (reference sequence). The CDR3 has 14 residues. The ends were cut back, 0 bases at V and 0 bases at J, with 7 bases in the middle. CDR3 DNA: TGTGCCAGCAGCTTGGGGCAGAGCTCCTACGAGCAGTACTTC. Protein product: CASSLGQSSYEQYF.

The chain links TRBV9 to TRBJ2-2; a weak D match, TRBD2 (5 bases). Between the trimmed V and J ends, which lost 3 bases and 1 base, there was a span of 7 bases. CDR3 size: 14 residues. Germline CDR1 and CDR2: SGDLS and YYNGEE. DNA of the CDR3: TGTGCCAGCAGCGGACGGGAGAACACCGGGGAGCTGTTTTTT. Amino acid sequence: CASSGRENTGELFF.

CDR3 DNA: TGTGCCAGCAGCGAATCCGGGACTCCTAATGAGCAGTTCTTC. This sequence encodes CASSESGTPNEQFF. V is TRBV27 and J is TRBJ2-1, with D possibly matching TRBD2 (6 bases). Germline V CDR1 and CDR2: MNHEY, SMNVEV (reference sequence). Trimming removed 6 bases at V and 7 bases at J, with 16 bases between. CDR3 length: 14 amino acids.

Remarks on this clone: Other nucleotide sequences from this sample produce the same CDR3. The chain couples TRBV28 to TRBJ2-7, with TRBD1 matching 8 bases. Germline assignment: CDR1 MDHEN and CDR2 SYDVKM. V dropped 3 bases and J dropped 2; count of bases not matched to a gene: 3. This CDR3 has 14 amino acids. Written as DNA, the CDR3 is TGTGCCAGCAGTTTTGGGACAGGAACCTACGAGCAGTACTTC. Encoded protein: CASSFGTGTYEQYF.

As DNA, the CDR3 is TGTGCCAGCAGTGCAGGGTACCCGTTTTTT. It is translated as CASSAGYPFF. The chain links TRBV2 to TRBJ1-4; tentative D call: TRBD1 (5 bases). The CDR3 loop spans 10 amino acids. The germline gives CDR1 SNHLY, CDR2 FYNNEI. The V end was cut by 4 bases, the J end by 16 bases, with 10 bases between. Full variable domain (rest looked up from reference TRBV2 and TRBJ1-4): EPEVTQTPSHQVTQMGQEVILRCVPISNHLYFYWYRQILGQKVEFLVSFYNNEISEKSEIFDDQFSVERPDGSNFTLKIRSTKLEDSAMYFCASSAGYPFFGSGTQLSVL.

Note on this clone: Other DNA sequences in the sample encode the same CDR3. This sequence joins TRBV27 and TRBJ1-5; unclear D gene. The CDR3 runs to 15 residues. The V gene's germline CDR1 is MNHEY and CDR2 SMNVEV (reference sequence). Trimming pared 3 bases from V and 2 bases from J, leaving 11 bases between. This CDR3 reads CASSLSGLGNQPQHF. The CDR3 region has the DNA TGTGCCAGCAGTTTGTCGGGCTTGGGCAATCAGCCCCAGCATTTT.

Of note for this clone: Additional DNA sequences in this sample encode the identical CDR3. DNA of the CDR3: TGTGCCAGCAGCACCGGGACTAGCGGTTACGAGCAGTACTTC. Translation gives CASSTGTSGYEQYF. The chain combines TRBV9 with TRBJ2-7; 11 nucleotides align to TRBD2. The germline CDR1 and CDR2 sequences are SGDLS and YYNGEE. V shed 4 bases and J 4 bases; nucleotides not matched to a gene: 4. The CDR3 is made up of 14 amino acids.

The chain combines TRBV7-9 with TRBJ2-4; perhaps TRBD2 as D (5 bases). V lost 4 bases and J lost 6, with 19 bases in between. The CDR3 is 16 residues long. In germline, CDR1 is SEHNR, CDR2 FQNEAQ (reference sequence). CDR3 loop: CASSSNRLLEGNIQYF. CDR3 coding DNA: TGTGCCAGCAGCTCTAACCGACTCCTAGAGGGAAACATTCAGTACTTC.

The V gene is TRBV11-2, the J gene TRBJ2-3, with 8 bases matching TRBD2. This CDR3 region has 16 residues. The V and J ends lost 5 bases and 5 bases, in that order; junction bases with no gene match: 12. Germline CDR1 and CDR2: SGHAT and FQNNGV. CDR3 amino acids: CASSVVSGSSRDTQYF. CDR3 bases: TGTGCCAGCAGCGTCGTAAGCGGGAGTAGTAGAGATACGCAGTATTTT. The entire variable domain, with the rest obtained from reference TRBV11-2 and TRBJ2-3, is as follows: EAGVAQSPRYKIIEKRQSVAFWCNPISGHATLYWYQQILGQGPKLLIQFQNNGVVDDSQLPKDRFSAERLKGVDSTLKIQPAKLEDSAVYLCASSVVSGSSRDTQYFGPGTRLTVL.

The chain recombines TRBV6-5 with TRBJ1-5, with D uncertain. The CDR3 spans 14 residues. The germline CDR1 and CDR2 sequences are MNHEY and SVGAGI. The V end lost 0 bases, the J end lost 8 bases, and 11 bases lay between the germline ends. The CDR3 DNA reads as TGTGCCAGCAGTTACTCGGAGGGCATCAAGCCCCAGCATTTT. Its protein product is CASSYSEGIKPQHF.

This sequence joins TRBV5-1 and TRBJ1-5, with TRBD1 matching 7 bases. Germline V gene sequence: CDR1 SGHRS, CDR2 YFSETQ. With 5 bases clipped from V and 0 bases from J, the junction kept 11 bases outside the gene matches. The CDR3 extends over 17 amino acids. CDR3 residues: CASRLGTDWNSNQPQHF. The CDR3 region has the DNA TGCGCCAGCAGACTCGGGACAGACTGGAATAGCAATCAGCCCCAGCATTTT.

The gene calls are TRBV4-3 and TRBJ2-3; D not certain. V was clipped by 0 bases and J by 5 bases, with 12 bases between them. Germline CDR1 and CDR2: LGHNA and YSLEER. The CDR3 totals 15 residues. Written as DNA, the CDR3 is TGCGCCAGCAGCCAAGAAGGGTGGACCAAAGATACGCAGTATTTT. As protein: CASSQEGWTKDTQYF.

Comment on this clone: The same CDR3 arises from other DNA sequences in this sample as well. V and J are TRBV27 and TRBJ1-5; D ambiguous. Germline values: CDR1 MNHEY, CDR2 SMNVEV (reference sequence). The CDR3 is 14 residues long. Trimming shortened V by 3 bases and J by 0 bases, and 6 bases separated the two germline ends. The CDR3 protein is CASSFTGSNQPQHF. CDR3 nucleotide sequence: TGTGCCAGCAGTTTTACGGGTAGCAATCAGCCCCAGCATTTT.

This clone occurred once. This chain uses TRBV6-4 with TRBJ2-7, with TRBD1 matching 8 bases. This CDR3 has 16 residues. Trimming at V came to 4 bases and at J to 2 bases, leaving 10 bases not matched to a gene. Germline loops: CDR1 MRHNA, CDR2 SNTAGT. The CDR3 here is CASSAPRTGYPYEQYF. In DNA, the CDR3 is TGTGCCAGCAGTGCCCCTCGGACAGGGTACCCCTACGAGCAGTACTTC.

This sequence joins TRBV4-1 and TRBJ2-7, with D possibly matching TRBD2 (6 bases). V lost 4 bases, J lost 3 bases, and 19 bases lay in between. Germline V CDR1 and CDR2: MGHRA, YSYEKL. The CDR3 runs 16 residues. The CDR3 spells CASSPRVGGDNYEQYF. CDR3 sequence (DNA): TGCGCCAGCAGCCCACGGGTGGGGGGAGATAACTACGAGCAGTACTTC.

A single count supports this clone. V is TRBV29-1 and J is TRBJ2-7, with D maybe TRBD1 (6 bases). This CDR3 is 13 amino acids long. Per germline, CDR1 SQVTM and CDR2 ANQGSEA. Trimming shortened V by 7 bases and J by 5 bases, and 18 bases separated the two germline ends. CDR3 in DNA: TGCAGCGCCATGGACAGCCTAACTAACGAGCAGTACTTC. Protein product: CSAMDSLTNEQYF.

CDR3 coding DNA: TGTGCCAGCAGCTGGGCCCCACAGGAGACCCAGTACTTC. Amino acids: CASSWAPQETQYF. The chain links TRBV5-4 to TRBJ2-5; unclear D gene. Trimming pared 3 bases from V and 5 bases from J, leaving 11 bases between. Germline V gives CDR1 SGHNT, CDR2 YYREEE (reference sequence). This CDR3 comprises 13 residues.